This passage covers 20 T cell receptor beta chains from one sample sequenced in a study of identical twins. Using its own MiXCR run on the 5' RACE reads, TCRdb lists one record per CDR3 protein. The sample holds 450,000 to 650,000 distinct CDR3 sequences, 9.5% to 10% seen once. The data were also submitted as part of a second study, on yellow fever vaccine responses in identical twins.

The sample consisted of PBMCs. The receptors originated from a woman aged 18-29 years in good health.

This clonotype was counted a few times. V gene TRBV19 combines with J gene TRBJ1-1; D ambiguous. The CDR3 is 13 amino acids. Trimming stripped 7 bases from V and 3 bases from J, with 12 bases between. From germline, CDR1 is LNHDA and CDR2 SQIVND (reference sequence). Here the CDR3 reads CASKPRIDTEAFF. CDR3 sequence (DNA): TGTGCCAGTAAGCCCAGGATTGACACTGAAGCTTTCTTT.

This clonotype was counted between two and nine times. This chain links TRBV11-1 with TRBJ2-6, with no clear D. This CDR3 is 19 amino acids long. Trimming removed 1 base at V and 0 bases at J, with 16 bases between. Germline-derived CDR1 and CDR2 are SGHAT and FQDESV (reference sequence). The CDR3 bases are TGTGCCAGCAGCTTAGTTTTTCAGAGATCTAGCTCTGGGGCCAACGTCCTGACTTTC. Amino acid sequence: CASSLVFQRSSSGANVLTF.

CDR3 amino acids: CASSWTWGPGYEQYF. DNA for the CDR3: TGCGCCAGCAGCTGGACATGGGGTCCGGGTTACGAGCAGTACTTC. This sequence joins TRBV5-1 and TRBJ2-7, with D maybe TRBD1 (5 bases). CDR1 and CDR2 (germline): SGHRS, YFSETQ. V was cut by 3 bases and J by 4 bases, with 17 bases left in between. This CDR3 has 15 residues.

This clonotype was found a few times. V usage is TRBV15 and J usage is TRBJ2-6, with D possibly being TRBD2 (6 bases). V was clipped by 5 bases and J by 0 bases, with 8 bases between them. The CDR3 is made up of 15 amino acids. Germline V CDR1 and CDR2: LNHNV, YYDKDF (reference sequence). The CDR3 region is CATSAGGSGANVLTF. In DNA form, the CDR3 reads TGTGCCACCAGCGCCGGGGGCTCTGGGGCCAACGTCCTGACTTTC.

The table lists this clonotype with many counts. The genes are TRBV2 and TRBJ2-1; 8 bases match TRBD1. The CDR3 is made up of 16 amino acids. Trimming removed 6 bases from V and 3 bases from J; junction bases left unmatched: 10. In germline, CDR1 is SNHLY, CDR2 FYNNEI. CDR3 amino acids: CASRRAGGLLYNEQFF. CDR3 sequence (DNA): TGTGCCAGCAGGCGGGCAGGGGGCCTTCTCTACAATGAGCAGTTCTTC.

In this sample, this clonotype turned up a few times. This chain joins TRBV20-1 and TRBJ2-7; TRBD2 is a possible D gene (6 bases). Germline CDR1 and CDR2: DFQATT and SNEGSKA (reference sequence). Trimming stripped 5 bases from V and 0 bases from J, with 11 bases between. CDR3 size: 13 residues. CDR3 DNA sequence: TGCAGTGCTGGGGTGCGGGACTCCTACGAGCAGTACTTC. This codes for CSAGVRDSYEQYF.

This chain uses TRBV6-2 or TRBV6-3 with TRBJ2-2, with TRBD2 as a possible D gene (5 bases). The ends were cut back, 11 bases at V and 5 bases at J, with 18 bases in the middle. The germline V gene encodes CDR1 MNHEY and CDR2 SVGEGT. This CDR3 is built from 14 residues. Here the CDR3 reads CAGRTGVSTGELFF. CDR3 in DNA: TGTGCCGGAAGAACCGGGGTATCAACCGGGGAGCTGTTTTTT.

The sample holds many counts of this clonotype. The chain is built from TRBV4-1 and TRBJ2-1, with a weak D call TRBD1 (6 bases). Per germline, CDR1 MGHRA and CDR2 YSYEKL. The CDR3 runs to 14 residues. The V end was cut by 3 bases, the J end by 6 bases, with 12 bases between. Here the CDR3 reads CASSQRQDVNEQFF. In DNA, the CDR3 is TGCGCCAGCAGCCAGCGACAGGACGTCAATGAGCAGTTCTTC.

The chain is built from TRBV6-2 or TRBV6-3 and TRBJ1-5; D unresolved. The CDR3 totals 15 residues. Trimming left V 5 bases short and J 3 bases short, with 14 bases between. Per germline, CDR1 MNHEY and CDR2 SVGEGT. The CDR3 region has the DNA TGTGCCAGCAGTCCTCCGGGCAGCTTCAATCAGCCCCAGCATTTT. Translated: CASSPPGSFNQPQHF.

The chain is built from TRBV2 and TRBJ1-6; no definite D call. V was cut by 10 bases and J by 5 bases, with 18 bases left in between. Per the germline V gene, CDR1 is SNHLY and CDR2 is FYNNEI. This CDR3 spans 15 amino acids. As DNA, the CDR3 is TGTGCCATCCCGGACGCCAACCGACATAATTCACCCCTCCACTTT. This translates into CAIPDANRHNSPLHF.

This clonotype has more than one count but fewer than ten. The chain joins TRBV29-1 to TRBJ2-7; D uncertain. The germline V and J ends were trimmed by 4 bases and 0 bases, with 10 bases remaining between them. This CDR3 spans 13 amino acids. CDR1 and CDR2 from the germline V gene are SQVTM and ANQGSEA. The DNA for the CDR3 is TGCAGCGTTGTACAGATAAGCTCCTACGAGCAGTACTTC. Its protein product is CSVVQISSYEQYF.

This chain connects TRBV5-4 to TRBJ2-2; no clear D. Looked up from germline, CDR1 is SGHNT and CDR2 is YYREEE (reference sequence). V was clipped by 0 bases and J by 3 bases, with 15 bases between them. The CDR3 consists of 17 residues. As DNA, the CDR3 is TGTGCCAGCAGCTTGGGACGGGCAGCGAAACACACCGGGGAGCTGTTTTTT. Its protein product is CASSLGRAAKHTGELFF.

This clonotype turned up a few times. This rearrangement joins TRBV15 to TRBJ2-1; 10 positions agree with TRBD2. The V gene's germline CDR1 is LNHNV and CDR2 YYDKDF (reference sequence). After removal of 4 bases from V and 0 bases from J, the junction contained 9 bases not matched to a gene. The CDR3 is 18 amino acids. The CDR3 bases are TGTGCCACCAGCAAGGGACTAGCGAGAATGAGCTCCTACAATGAGCAGTTCTTC. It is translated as CATSKGLARMSSYNEQFF.

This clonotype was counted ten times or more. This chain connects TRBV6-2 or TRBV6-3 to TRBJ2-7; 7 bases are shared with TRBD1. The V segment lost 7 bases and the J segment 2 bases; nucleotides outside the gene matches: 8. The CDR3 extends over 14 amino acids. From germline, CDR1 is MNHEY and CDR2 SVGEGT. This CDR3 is CASNLQGYPYEQYF. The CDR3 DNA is TGTGCCAGCAACCTACAGGGGTACCCCTACGAGCAGTACTTC.

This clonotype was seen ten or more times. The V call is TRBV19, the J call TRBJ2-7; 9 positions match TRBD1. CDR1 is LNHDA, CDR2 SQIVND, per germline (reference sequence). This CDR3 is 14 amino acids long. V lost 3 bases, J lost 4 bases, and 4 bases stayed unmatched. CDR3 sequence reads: CASSMTGGLYEQYF. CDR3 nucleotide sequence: TGTGCCAGTAGTATGACAGGGGGACTATACGAGCAGTACTTC.

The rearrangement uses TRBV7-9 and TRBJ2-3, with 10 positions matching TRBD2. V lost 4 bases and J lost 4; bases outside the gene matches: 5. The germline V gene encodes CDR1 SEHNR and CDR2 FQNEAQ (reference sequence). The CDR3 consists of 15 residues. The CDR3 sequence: CASSSLAGVSDTQYF. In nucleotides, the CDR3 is TGTGCCAGCAGCTCCCTAGCGGGGGTATCAGATACGCAGTATTTT.

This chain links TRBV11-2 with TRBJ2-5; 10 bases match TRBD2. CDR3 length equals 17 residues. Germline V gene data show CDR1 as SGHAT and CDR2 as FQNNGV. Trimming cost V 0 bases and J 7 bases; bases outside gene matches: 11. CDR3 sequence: CASSLDLTAGGRRTQYF. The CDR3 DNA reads TGTGCCAGCAGCTTAGATCTGACAGCGGGGGGGCGTCGGACCCAGTACTTC.

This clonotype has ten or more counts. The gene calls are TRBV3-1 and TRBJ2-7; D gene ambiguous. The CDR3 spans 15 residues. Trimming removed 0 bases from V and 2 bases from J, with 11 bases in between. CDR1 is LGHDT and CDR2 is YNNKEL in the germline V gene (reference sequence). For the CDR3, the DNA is TGTGCCAGCAGCCAAGATTCTGGCGGAACCTACGAGCAGTACTTC. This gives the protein CASSQDSGGTYEQYF.

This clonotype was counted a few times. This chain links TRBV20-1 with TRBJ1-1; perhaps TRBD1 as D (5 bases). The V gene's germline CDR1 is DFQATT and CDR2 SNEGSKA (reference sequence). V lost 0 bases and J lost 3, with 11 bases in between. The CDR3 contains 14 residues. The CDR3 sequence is CSARDAGRYTEAFF. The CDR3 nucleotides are TGCAGTGCTAGAGACGCGGGACGGTACACTGAAGCTTTCTTT.

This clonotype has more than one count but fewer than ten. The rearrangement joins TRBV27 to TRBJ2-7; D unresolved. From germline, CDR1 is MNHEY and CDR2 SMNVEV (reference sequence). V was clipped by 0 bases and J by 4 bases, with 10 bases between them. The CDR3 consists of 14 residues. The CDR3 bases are TGTGCCAGCAGTTTATCCCCGCCTGCGTACGAGCAGTACTTC. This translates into CASSLSPPAYEQYF.